The 15 T cell receptor beta chains in this list originate from one sample, sequenced in a study of early T cells in non-severe SARS-CoV-2 infection. TCRdb analysed the 5' RACE reads with MiXCR anew, one entry per CDR3 protein. The sample yields 45,000 to 70,000 distinct CDR3 sequences, about 8% seen once. The specimen was whole blood, collected at baseline. These TCRs come from an adult who was a healthcare worker with PCR-confirmed SARS-CoV-2 infection or an uninfected control (not recorded which).

This clonotype came up many times. The chain combines TRBV6-6 with TRBJ2-3; 11 nucleotides match TRBD2. J gave up 5 bases and V 7 bases, and 2 bases lay outside the gene matches. The CDR3 spans 13 residues. Germline V gene lookup returns CDR1 MNHNY and CDR2 SVGAGI (reference sequence). In DNA form, the CDR3 reads TGTGCCAGCACGGGACTAGCGGTAGATACGCAGTATTTT. It specifies CASTGLAVDTQYF.

This clonotype was counted between two and nine times. V is TRBV5-1 and J is TRBJ1-5; unclear D gene. The CDR3 contains 15 residues. V lost 0 bases to trimming and J lost 0 bases, with 7 bases between them. Looked up from germline, CDR1 is SGHRS and CDR2 is YFSETQ. CDR3 region: CASSLDGNSNQPQHF. As DNA, the CDR3 is TGCGCCAGCAGCTTGGATGGTAATAGCAATCAGCCCCAGCATTTT.

This clonotype was counted between two and nine times. The chain employs TRBV27 and TRBJ1-2; TRBD1 matches 10 bases. The V and J ends lost 5 bases and 3 bases, in that order; junction bases with no gene match: 6. There are 15 residues in the CDR3. In germline, CDR1 is MNHEY, CDR2 SMNVEV (reference sequence). In DNA form, the CDR3 reads TGTGCCAGCAGTCCCCGGACAGGGGGAGACTATGGCTACACCTTC. Its protein is CASSPRTGGDYGYTF.

The V call is TRBV4-3, the J call TRBJ2-3; 9 bases map to TRBD2. The junction had 5 bases not matched to a gene; V was cut back by 0 bases and J by 7 bases. Germline assignment: CDR1 LGHNA and CDR2 YSLEER. This CDR3 has 15 residues. This CDR3 is CASSQELAGRNTQYF. CDR3 nucleotide sequence: TGCGCCAGCAGCCAAGAGCTAGCGGGGAGGAATACGCAGTATTTT.

V usage is TRBV7-2 and J usage is TRBJ1-5; a possible D gene is TRBD1 (6 bases). The length of the CDR3 is 15 residues. CDR1 is SGHTA, CDR2 FQGNSA, per germline. Trimming pared 1 base from V and 3 bases from J, leaving 10 bases between. Written as DNA, the CDR3 is TGTGCCAGCAGCTTAGACACAGGGAACAATCAGCCCCAGCATTTT. The encoded protein is CASSLDTGNNQPQHF.

In this sample, this clonotype turned up a few times. The chain is built from TRBV18 and TRBJ2-7; D may be TRBD1 or TRBD2 (5 bases each). Germline V CDR1 and CDR2: KGHSH, LQKENI. CDR3 length: 14 residues. V was shortened by 6 bases and J by 0 bases, with 12 bases between the two germline ends. The CDR3 DNA is TGTGCCAGCTCGGGACGTCATGGCTCCTACGAGCAGTACTTC. It codes for CASSGRHGSYEQYF.

This clonotype came up many times. V is TRBV20-1 and J is TRBJ2-1; D is unclear. Per germline, CDR1 DFQATT and CDR2 SNEGSKA (reference sequence). The CDR3 has 11 residues. V was pared by 7 bases and J by 8 bases, with 12 bases between. The chain's CDR3 is CSVPELDEQFF. CDR3 coding DNA: TGCAGTGTTCCCGAACTGGATGAGCAGTTCTTC.

This clonotype was seen a few times. J is TRBJ2-7 and V is TRBV7-2, with a weak D call TRBD2 (5 bases). V was clipped by 1 base and J by 3 bases, with 10 bases between them. The CDR3 length is 14 residues. Germline-derived CDR1 and CDR2 are SGHTA and FQGNSA. CDR3 in DNA: TGTGCCAGCAGCTTAGTCCGGAGCGGCTACGAGCAGTACTTC. Translation: CASSLVRSGYEQYF.

This clonotype occurred many times. The chain links TRBV5-1 to TRBJ1-4; TRBD1 matches 7 bases. The CDR3 sequence is 13 residues long. Germline V gene data show CDR1 as SGHRS and CDR2 as YFSETQ. The V segment lost 2 bases and the J segment 6 bases; nucleotides outside the gene matches: 1. The CDR3 bases are TGCGCCAGCAGCTTCCAGGGGGATGAAAAACTGTTTTTT. Its translation: CASSFQGDEKLFF.

A few counts support this clonotype. The chain uses TRBV13 and TRBJ2-5; possibly TRBD2 for D (6 bases). The germline V and J ends were trimmed by 1 base and 1 base, with 10 bases remaining between them. CDR3 length equals 15 residues. Germline-derived CDR1 and CDR2 are PRHDT and FYEKMQ (reference sequence). CDR3 sequence (DNA): TGTGCCAGCAGCTTAGCGTGGAGGGCCCAAGAGACCCAGTACTTC. It yields the protein CASSLAWRAQETQYF.

This clonotype has at least ten counts. The chain joins TRBV27 to TRBJ2-1; TRBD2 is a possible D gene (5 bases). V lost 6 bases, J lost 8 bases, and 20 bases lay in between. Germline CDR1 and CDR2: MNHEY and SMNVEV (reference sequence). CDR3 length: 15 residues. CDR3 sequence reads: CASSPTPPGSYEQFF. CDR3 nucleotide sequence: TGTGCCAGCAGCCCTACCCCCCCGGGGAGCTATGAGCAGTTCTTC.

This clonotype is labeled medium-sized. The chain is built from TRBV6-5 and TRBJ2-5, with a tentative D call TRBD1 (6 bases). This CDR3 is 13 amino acids long. CDR1 MNHEY and CDR2 SVGAGI come from the germline V gene. V shed 8 bases and J shed 5 bases, with 15 bases lying between them. The CDR3 DNA sequence: TGTGCCAGCGCGGTGGGGACATGGGAGACCCAGTACTTC. Encoded protein: CASAVGTWETQYF.

V is TRBV11-2 and J is TRBJ2-7; TRBD1 matches 7 bases. Trimming removed 5 bases from V and 5 bases from J; junction bases left unmatched: 12. The germline V gene encodes CDR1 SGHAT and CDR2 FQNNGV. This CDR3 region has 15 residues. The CDR3 DNA follows: TGTGCCAGCAGCCAATCATCGACAGGGCTGGACGAGCAGTACTTC. Its translation: CASSQSSTGLDEQYF.

There are many counts of this clonotype. This chain uses TRBV12-5 with TRBJ1-2; D is ambiguous. The germline V gene encodes CDR1 LGHNT and CDR2 FRNRAP. The germline V and J ends were trimmed by 6 bases and 0 bases, with 5 bases remaining between them. This CDR3 region has 12 residues. This CDR3 is CASGFSNYGYTF. CDR3 nucleotide sequence: TGTGCTAGTGGGTTTTCTAACTATGGCTACACCTTC.

This clonotype was counted between two and nine times. The rearrangement joins TRBV2 to TRBJ2-1, with D possibly TRBD1 on 5 matching bases. CDR1 SNHLY and CDR2 FYNNEI come from the germline V gene. The length of the CDR3 is 11 residues. V lost 8 bases and J lost 10, with 12 bases in between. Here the CDR3 reads CASGTWTEQFF. In DNA form, the CDR3 reads TGTGCCAGCGGCACCTGGACAGAGCAGTTCTTC.